This T cell receptor (beta chain) was retrieved from a study of OX40 agonist ivuxolimab in advanced cancers. Study-wide context: At doses from 0.01 to 10 mg/kg, patients were given intravenous ivuxolimab every 2 weeks. People who had prior anti-PD-1, anti-PD-L1 or anti-CTLA-4 therapy could take part, and approximately 43% had some.

The study, taken as a whole, reports: The CD4+ and CD8+ T cells in the blood had expanded clonally by week 6 at 0.1 to 3.0 mg/kg.

On this clone: The antigen remains undetermined.

Assay: immunoSEQ multiplex PCR; the TCRdb copy retains only in-frame clones and omits some. The sample has approximately 50,000 clones, around 85% seen once. This CDR3 is built from 14 residues. V lost 3 bases and J 0 bases, leaving 7 bases between the germline ends. Germline loops: CDR1 LNHDA, CDR2 SQIVND (reference sequence). Sequences were derived from CD4+ or CD8+ T cells sorted from blood, sampled in a trial of the OX40 agonist ivuxolimab. The clonotype comes from an adult with an advanced solid tumor such as melanoma, head and neck, liver or kidney cancer. The chain uses TRBV19 and TRBJ2-3; tentative D call: TRBD1 (5 bases). The CDR3 sequence is CASSISGSTDTQYF. The CDR3 nucleotides are TGTGCCAGTAGTATTTCAGGGAGCACAGATACGCAGTATTTT.